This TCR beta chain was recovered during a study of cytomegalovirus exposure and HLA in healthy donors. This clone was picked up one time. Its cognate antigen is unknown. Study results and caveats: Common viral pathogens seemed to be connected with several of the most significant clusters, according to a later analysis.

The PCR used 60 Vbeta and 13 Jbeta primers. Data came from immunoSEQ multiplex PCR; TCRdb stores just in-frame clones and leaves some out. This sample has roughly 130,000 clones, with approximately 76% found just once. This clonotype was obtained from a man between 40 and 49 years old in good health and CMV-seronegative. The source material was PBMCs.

CDR3 region: CASSLAQLGSSYNEQFF. Here the CDR3 DNA reads TGTGCCAGCAGCTTAGCCCAACTAGGGAGCTCCTACAATGAGCAGTTCTTC. This chain connects TRBV11-2 to TRBJ2-1, with a possible D match to TRBD2 (5 bases). The V end lost 1 base, the J end lost 0 bases, and 13 bases lay between the germline ends. Germline values: CDR1 SGHAT, CDR2 FQNNGV. This CDR3 contains 17 residues.